This T cell receptor (beta chain) was observed in a study of OX40 agonist ivuxolimab in advanced cancers. Per germline, CDR1 SGDLS and CDR2 YYNGEE. After removal of 0 bases from V and 8 bases from J, the junction contained 8 bases not matched to a gene. CDR3 length: 15 residues. Only in-frame clones appear in the TCRdb table, and some are missing; sequencing was by immunoSEQ multiplex PCR. The sample includes more than 60,000 clones, roughly 87% seen only once; the top ten take 0.2% to 0.3%. Exclusion of a patient followed from autoimmune disease history or systemic immunosuppression. Overall study results and limits: Within 6 weeks, CD4+ and CD8+ blood T cells expanded clonally at 0.1 to 3.0 mg/kg. It was also the case that some nonresponders had low normalized T-cell clonal expansion.

As for this clone: Antigen specificity is unknown.

The rearrangement joins TRBV9 to TRBJ2-1; 7 bases fit TRBD1. Sequences were derived from CD4+ or CD8+ T cells sorted from blood, sampled in a trial of the OX40 agonist ivuxolimab. The receptor was isolated from an adult with an advanced solid tumor such as melanoma, head and neck, liver or kidney cancer. Here the CDR3 reads CASSVDVGGLDEQFF. For the CDR3, the DNA is TGTGCCAGCAGCGTAGATGTAGGGGGCTTGGATGAGCAGTTCTTC.